The source of this TCR beta chain is a study of blood T cell repertoires in COVID-19 (dated by TCRdb to the early 2020s). Regarding the complete study: Samples covering the acute and convalescent phases of COVID-19 were provided by collaborators in the United States, Italy and Spain. The material from the prospective study consisted of cDNA or gDNA derived from T cells, B-cell-depleted T cells, or PBMCs. Deeply sampled blood TCRbeta repertoires from subjects exposed to, actively infected with, or recovered from COVID-19 were included in the dataset. The repertoires were released in a freely available public database intended as a resource for research on the immune response to SARS-CoV-2. Samples came from the ongoing ImmuneRACE study (first 160 participants) plus 1,254 subjects from 6 global collaborators. The sample metadata nearly always contained a de-identified subject ID, COVID-19 status, age in years and sex. Where available, HLA class I and class II types were taken from metadata supplied by the sample provider and were not determined by assay-based typing. Here is what the overall study found, with its caveats: How much clinical and demographic metadata was included differed by source and by participant, and the metadata was provided uncurated.

The collaborating institutions used their own protocols to collect whole blood in K2EDTA tubes. For TCRbeta analysis, collaborator samples were shipped as frozen whole blood, as isolated PBMCs, or as DNA extracted from either sample type. This clone has more than one count but fewer than ten. Its antigen specificity is not known. No base qualities exist here, and no much larger clone lies one base off it. TCRbeta CDR3 regions were amplified from genomic DNA using the immunoSEQ Assay, a bias-controlled multiplex PCR. On the study's bioinformatics: Nucleated cell counts per sample were estimated from amplification of reference gene primers within the assay. Sequence reads were collapsed and filtered to measure the absolute abundance of every unique TCRbeta CDR3 rearrangement. Productive Simpson clonality was computed per sample as the square root of Simpson's diversity index over productive rearrangements. What TCRdb holds here is the immuneACCESS table cut down to in-frame rearrangements. Part of the clones is not present; checked against another copy, under half of the missing clones reflect an unresolved V gene, and the others are unexplained. The V and J calls and clone size come from that table; D and trimming were worked out from the DNA. This sample is represented by approximately 260,000 clones; approximately 82% of them were singletons. The ten largest clones capture 4.9% of the sample.

Material: peripheral blood. The clonotype originates from a woman aged 80 or older with active or convalescent COVID-19.

The DNA reads TGTGCCAGTAGCTTCCGGGACAGCGGAAACACCATATATTTT. Its coded protein is CASSFRDSGNTIYF. The chain is encoded by TRBV19 joined to TRBJ1-3; 7 bases in the middle match TRBD1. The CDR3 goes from the cysteine to the phenylalanine over 14 residues. Here the CDR3 DNA is all that survives: 42 bases in frame from base 1. The V end gives up 6 bases and the J end 4 bases, leaving 6 bases in the junction not matched to a gene. The germline V gene (reference sequence) provides CDR1 LNHDA and CDR2 SQIVND.